Listed here are 14 T cell receptor beta chains from one sample, sequenced in a study of blood T cells in healthy people across ages. Using a J-beta primer mix together with a sample-barcoded 5' primer, a second PCR was run for roughly 7 to 12 cycles. Each CDR3 protein is one row after TCRdb ran MiXCR on the 5' RACE reads. This sample has roughly 1.6 million distinct CDR3 sequences, with about 31% found just once. The sequenced sample consisted of blood. These receptors originate from a woman aged 25-40 years in good health.

V usage is TRBV7-2 and J usage is TRBJ1-5; possible D gene TRBD1, 6 bases. The CDR3 totals 17 residues. Germline-derived CDR1 and CDR2 are SGHTA and FQGNSA. V was pared by 5 bases and J by 1 base, with 18 bases between. CDR3 DNA: TGTGCCAGCAGCCCTGGGCCACAGGGTTTGAGCAATCAGCCCCAGCATTTT. Amino acids: CASSPGPQGLSNQPQHF. Supplemented by reference TRBV7-2 and TRBJ1-5, the full variable domain reads GAGVSQSPSNKVTEKGKDVELRCDPISGHTALYWYRQSLGQGLEFLIYFQGNSAPDKSGLPSDRFSAERTGGSVSTLTIQRTQQEDSAVYLCASSPGPQGLSNQPQHFGDGTRLSIL.

This clonotype occurred once. The chain recombines TRBV14 with TRBJ2-3; maybe TRBD1 (6 bases). This CDR3 comprises 13 residues. Trimming shortened V by 3 bases and J by 6 bases, and 10 bases separated the two germline ends. The germline gives CDR1 SGHDN, CDR2 FVKESK. The CDR3 region has the DNA TGTGCCAGCAGCCACCAGGACAGCGATACGCAGTATTTT. Protein sequence: CASSHQDSDTQYF.

Note on this clonotype: A much larger clonotype is one base distant, so this may be a read error. V gene TRBV25-1 combines with J gene TRBJ2-7, with D perhaps matching TRBD2 (5 bases). The CDR3 extends over 13 amino acids. The germline CDR1 and CDR2 sequences are MGHDK and SYGVNS. V was pared by 3 bases and J by 4 bases, with 10 bases between. The CDR3 DNA reads TGTGCCAGCAGTGAGGACGGGGTTTACGAGCAGTACTTC. This sequence encodes CASSEDGVYEQYF.

This clonotype came up a few times. J is TRBJ2-7 and V is TRBV9; the D gene is possibly TRBD2 (6 bases). V was clipped by 0 bases and J by 5 bases, with 18 bases between them. The V gene's germline CDR1 is SGDLS and CDR2 YYNGEE. The CDR3 is 16 amino acids. CDR3 region: CASSVAALALGHEQYF. As DNA, the CDR3 is TGTGCCAGCAGCGTAGCAGCCCTAGCGTTGGGTCACGAGCAGTACTTC. Combining the CDR3 with reference TRBV9 and TRBJ2-7 gives the whole variable domain DSGVTQTPKHLITATGQRVTLRCSPRSGDLSVYWYQQSLDQGLQFLIQYYNGEERAKGNILERFSAQQFPDLHSELNLSSLELGDSALYFCASSVAALALGHEQYFGPGTRLTVT.

The rearrangement links TRBV7-6 to TRBJ2-7; D possibly matches TRBD1 or TRBD2 (5 bases each). Germline V lookup: CDR1 SGHVS, CDR2 FNYEAQ. V gave up 1 base and J gave up 5 bases, with 18 bases separating them. The CDR3 consists of 16 residues. In nucleotides, the CDR3 is TGTGCCAGCAGCTTAGTCCCGGGACCTGAGGACGACGAGCAGTACTTC. This sequence encodes CASSLVPGPEDDEQYF.

The chain links TRBV6-6 to TRBJ2-1; D unresolved. This CDR3 is built from 12 residues. Per the germline V gene, CDR1 is MNHNY and CDR2 is SVGAGI (reference sequence). V lost 6 bases to trimming and J lost 4 bases, with 7 bases between them. The chain's CDR3 is CASSKDYNEQFF. The CDR3 nucleotides read TGTGCCAGCAGCAAGGATTACAATGAGCAGTTCTTC.

Only a few counts were recorded for this clonotype. The CDR3 loop reads CASSEAAEETQYF. The CDR3 nucleotides are TGTGCCAGCAGTGAAGCAGCAGAAGAGACCCAGTACTTC. This chain connects TRBV2 to TRBJ2-5; D is unresolved. CDR3 length equals 13 residues. V gave up 0 bases and J gave up 3 bases, with 5 bases separating them. Germline V CDR1 and CDR2: SNHLY, FYNNEI. The full variable domain, rest sourced from reference TRBV2 and TRBJ2-5, is EPEVTQTPSHQVTQMGQEVILRCVPISNHLYFYWYRQILGQKVEFLVSFYNNEISEKSEIFDDQFSVERPDGSNFTLKIRSTKLEDSAMYFCASSEAAEETQYFGPGTRLLVL.

This clonotype was seen a few times. The genes are TRBV12-3 or TRBV12-4 and TRBJ2-1; TRBD2 agrees at 12 bases. V dropped 3 bases and J dropped 7; count of bases not matched to a gene: 7. This CDR3 region has 16 residues. The CDR3 sequence: CASSLFRLAGGNEQFF. CDR3 coding DNA: TGTGCCAGCAGTTTGTTTCGCCTAGCGGGGGGGAATGAGCAGTTCTTC.

This clonotype came up many times. V is TRBV7-9 and J is TRBJ2-7, with TRBD2 identical over 9 bases. There are 15 residues in the CDR3. The germline V gene has CDR1 SEHNR and CDR2 FQNEAQ (reference sequence). J was trimmed by 0 bases and V by 5 bases; bases with no gene match: 5. CDR3 DNA: TGTGCCAGCAGCCTCGCTAGCGGGGACTCCTACGAGCAGTACTTC. Its translation is CASSLASGDSYEQYF.

The rearrangement joins TRBV6-6 to TRBJ2-3, with TRBD2 matching over 11 bases. V lost 1 base to trimming and J lost 9 bases; unmatched junction nucleotides: 9. CDR1 and CDR2 from the germline V gene are MNHNY and SVGAGI (reference sequence). This CDR3 is built from 16 residues. In nucleotides, the CDR3 is TGTGCCAGCAGTTACTTGGAACTAGCGGGGGATGAAACGCAGTATTTT. Protein: CASSYLELAGDETQYF.

The chain is built from TRBV12-3 or TRBV12-4 and TRBJ1-5, with 9 bases matching TRBD1. The CDR3 extends over 16 amino acids. Trimming at V came to 5 bases and at J to 7 bases, leaving 12 bases not matched to a gene. CDR3 residues: CASSRRDREIWQPQHF. CDR3 sequence (DNA): TGTGCCAGCAGTCGACGGGACAGGGAGATTTGGCAGCCCCAGCATTTT.

This sequence joins TRBV2 and TRBJ1-4; the D is unclear. The V end was cut by 5 bases, the J end by 0 bases, with 7 bases between. Germline V CDR1 and CDR2: SNHLY, FYNNEI. This CDR3 has 14 amino acids. The CDR3 reads CASSYGATNEKLFF. CDR3 bases: TGTGCCAGCAGTTACGGTGCAACTAATGAAAAACTGTTTTTT.

This clonotype was counted between two and nine times. The rearrangement uses TRBV15 and TRBJ2-3, with TRBD1 identical over 8 bases. Germline assignment: CDR1 LNHNV and CDR2 YYDKDF (reference sequence). The CDR3 spans 16 residues. The V gene end was trimmed by 2 bases and the J gene end by 8 bases; junction bases not matched to a gene: 12. The chain's CDR3 is CATSRPGQGRAGTQYF. CDR3 sequence (DNA): TGTGCCACCAGCAGACCTGGACAGGGTAGGGCAGGTACGCAGTATTTT.

In this sample, this clonotype turned up a few times. Possible read error: a much larger clone is one base away. The gene calls are TRBV20-1 and TRBJ2-5; 10 bases agree with TRBD1. V was clipped by 7 bases and J by 5 bases; unmatched bases: 7. The germline gives CDR1 DFQATT, CDR2 SNEGSKA (reference sequence). This CDR3 contains 13 residues. CDR3 residues: CSGKTGGWETQYF. For the CDR3, the DNA is TGCAGTGGAAAGACAGGGGGCTGGGAGACCCAGTACTTC.